Below, 19 T cell receptor beta chains from the same sample are listed, as sequenced in a study of T cell responses to AZD1222 COVID-19 vaccine. Data came from immunoSEQ multiplex PCR; TCRdb stores just in-frame clones and leaves some out. The repertoire holds 70,000 to 80,000 clones, with 80% to 90% as singletons. The input for sequencing was peripheral blood, taken on day 0 of AZD1222 vaccination. Receptors originate from an adult in good health.

The J gene is TRBJ2-7, the V gene TRBV4-2; 7 nucleotides line up with TRBD1. After removal of 3 bases from V and 3 bases from J, the junction contained 8 bases not matched to a gene. CDR1 and CDR2 (germline): LGHNA, YNFKEQ. The CDR3 spans 15 residues. CDR3 loop: CASSHEPGQYYEQYF. The CDR3 DNA reads TGTGCCAGCAGCCATGAACCGGGACAGTACTACGAGCAGTACTTC.

In DNA form, the CDR3 reads TGTGCCAGTAGTGCCAACAGGGACGGCTACACCTTC. Amino acids: CASSANRDGYTF. The chain carries TRBV19 and TRBJ1-2, with TRBD1 as a possible D gene (6 bases). The CDR3 has 12 amino acids. The V gene lost 5 bases and the J gene lost 8 bases, with 12 bases spanning the gap. Per germline, CDR1 LNHDA and CDR2 SQIVND (reference sequence).

V is TRBV5-5 and J is TRBJ1-1, with D unresolved. CDR1 is SGHKS, CDR2 YYEKEE, per germline (reference sequence). The CDR3 is made up of 14 amino acids. V lost 1 base and J 0 bases, leaving 7 bases between the germline ends. CDR3 DNA: TGTGCCAGCAGCTTGACTGGGATGAACACTGAAGCTTTCTTT. Amino acids: CASSLTGMNTEAFF.

The CDR3 DNA sequence: TGCAGCGCCAGGGAGAGCAGCAATCAGCCCCAGCATTTT. Translation gives CSARESSNQPQHF. The chain carries TRBV29-1 and TRBJ1-5; TRBD1 might be the D (5 bases). The germline CDR1 and CDR2 sequences are SQVTM and ANQGSEA. Between the trimmed V and J ends, which lost 7 bases and 1 base, there was a span of 11 bases. CDR3 size: 13 residues.

The V gene is TRBV2, the J gene TRBJ1-2; TRBD1 aligns across 8 bases. Germline trimming cut 0 bases from V and 4 bases from J; bases unmatched to any gene: 1. The CDR3 is 14 residues long. Germline V gives CDR1 SNHLY, CDR2 FYNNEI. The DNA for the CDR3 is TGTGCCAGCAGTGAAGCTCAGGGGGCCTATGGCTACACCTTC. Protein product: CASSEAQGAYGYTF.

The rearrangement joins TRBV3-1 (or the pseudogene TRBV3-2) to TRBJ1-1; no definite D call. Trimming pared 1 base from V and 3 bases from J, leaving 6 bases between. CDR3 length: 13 residues. Germline V gives CDR1 LGHDT, CDR2 YNNKEL (reference sequence). The CDR3 nucleotides read TGTGCCAGCAGCCAAGGCGGACACACTGAAGCTTTCTTT. Its protein product is CASSQGGHTEAFF.

The chain joins TRBV12-3 or TRBV12-4 to TRBJ2-3; D not certain. The CDR3 contains 12 residues. Trimming stripped 6 bases from V and 3 bases from J, with 7 bases between. The CDR3 here is CASSHITDTQYF. CDR3 DNA sequence: TGTGCCAGCAGCCATATTACAGATACGCAGTATTTT.

The chain couples TRBV12-3 or TRBV12-4 to TRBJ1-2; D unclear. The length of the CDR3 is 11 residues. The germline V and J ends were trimmed by 4 bases and 7 bases, with 7 bases remaining between them. The CDR3 sequence is CASSSRSGYTF. The CDR3 bases are TGTGCCAGCAGTTCCAGGAGTGGCTACACCTTC.

This clone was counted once. The rearrangement uses TRBV5-1 and TRBJ2-2; D ambiguous. Trimming cost V 6 bases and J 0 bases, with 15 bases left between them. Germline assignment: CDR1 SGHRS and CDR2 YFSETQ. This CDR3 contains 16 residues. This CDR3 is CASNIRANTNTGELFF. CDR3 bases: TGCGCCAGCAATATAAGGGCCAATACGAACACCGGGGAGCTGTTTTTT.

The CDR3: CASSQASSRKGLFF. The CDR3, as DNA: TGCGCCAGCAGCCAAGCCAGCTCCCGGAAAGGACTGTTTTTT. V is TRBV4-1 and J is TRBJ1-4; D uncertain. V shed 1 base and J shed 13 bases, with 16 bases lying between them. The length of the CDR3 is 14 residues. The germline V gene has CDR1 MGHRA and CDR2 YSYEKL.

The genes are TRBV7-2 and TRBJ2-7; D uncertain. V was pared by 1 base and J by 3 bases, with 7 bases between. The V gene's germline CDR1 is SGHTA and CDR2 FQGNSA. This CDR3 is 13 amino acids long. The CDR3 loop reads CASSLDLNYEQYF. The CDR3 coding sequence is TGTGCCAGCAGCTTAGACTTGAACTACGAGCAGTACTTC.

The chain joins TRBV13 to TRBJ2-1; 10 bases map to TRBD1. This CDR3 has 15 residues. V was clipped by 4 bases and J by 1 base; unmatched bases: 1. The V gene's germline CDR1 is PRHDT and CDR2 FYEKMQ (reference sequence). The CDR3 coding sequence is TGTGCCAGCAGCTGGACAGGGGGTTCCTACAATGAGCAGTTCTTC. This gives the protein CASSWTGGSYNEQFF.

V gene TRBV28 combines with J gene TRBJ2-7; TRBD1 aligns across 9 bases. The CDR3 spans 18 residues. CDR1 and CDR2 from the germline V gene are MDHEN and SYDVKM. V was pared by 5 bases and J by 5 bases, with 19 bases of the junction left unmatched. The CDR3 protein is CASSPSGTGKFGTNEQYF. In DNA form, the CDR3 reads TGTGCCAGCAGTCCATCGGGGACAGGGAAATTTGGGACGAACGAGCAGTACTTC. Supplemented by reference TRBV28 and TRBJ2-7, the full variable domain reads DVKVTQSSRYLVKRTGEKVFLECVQDMDHENMFWYRQDPGLGLRLIYFSYDVKMKEKGDIPEGYSVSREKKERFSLILESASTNQTSMYLCASSPSGTGKFGTNEQYFGPGTRLTVT.

J is TRBJ1-5 and V is TRBV5-1; 8 bases map to TRBD1. Trimming removed 0 bases from V and 7 bases from J; junction bases left unmatched: 9. The CDR3 totals 16 residues. CDR1 and CDR2 from the germline V gene are SGHRS and YFSETQ. CDR3 residues: CASSLDGQGTGQPQHF. In nucleotides, the CDR3 is TGCGCCAGCAGCTTGGATGGACAGGGTACGGGGCAGCCCCAGCATTTT. Combining the CDR3 with reference TRBV5-1 and TRBJ1-5 gives the whole variable domain KAGVTQTPRYLIKTRGQQVTLSCSPISGHRSVSWYQQTPGQGLQFLFEYFSETQRNKGNFPGRFSGRQFSNSRSEMNVSTLELGDSALYLCASSLDGQGTGQPQHFGDGTRLSIL.

V gene TRBV10-2 combines with J gene TRBJ1-1, with TRBD1 matching 9 bases. The CDR3 runs to 13 residues. Looked up from germline, CDR1 is WSHSY and CDR2 is SAAADI. V lost 5 bases, J lost 5 bases, and 3 bases stayed unmatched. The chain's CDR3 is CASSTGGRTEAFF. The CDR3 coding sequence is TGCGCCAGCAGTACAGGGGGCAGGACTGAAGCTTTCTTT.

This clone was recorded a few times. The genes are TRBV7-2 and TRBJ1-2; 8 bases agree with TRBD1. Germline V gives CDR1 SGHTA, CDR2 FQGNSA. This CDR3 comprises 15 residues. Trimming cost V 9 bases and J 1 base; bases outside gene matches: 10. CDR3 in amino acids: CASDKTGEINYGYTF. As DNA, the CDR3 is TGTGCCAGTGACAAGACAGGGGAGATTAACTATGGCTACACCTTC.

The CDR3 DNA is TGTGCCAGCAGTGAAGAGGGAGGAGGCCACAATGAGCAGTTCTTC. Translation gives CASSEEGGGHNEQFF. V usage is TRBV6-4 and J usage is TRBJ2-1; the D gene is possibly TRBD2 (6 bases). The CDR3 consists of 15 residues. Trimming took 3 bases from V and 5 from J, leaving 14 bases between them. Per germline, CDR1 MRHNA and CDR2 SNTAGT.

This chain links TRBV28 with TRBJ2-1; D is unresolved. V dropped 6 bases and J dropped 8 bases, with 8 bases sitting between them. This CDR3 is built from 11 residues. CDR1 and CDR2 from the germline V gene are MDHEN and SYDVKM. The CDR3 loop is CASSSDYEQFF. The CDR3 coding sequence is TGTGCCAGCAGCTCCGACTATGAGCAGTTCTTC. Filled out from reference TRBV28 and TRBJ2-1, the complete variable domain reads DVKVTQSSRYLVKRTGEKVFLECVQDMDHENMFWYRQDPGLGLRLIYFSYDVKMKEKGDIPEGYSVSREKKERFSLILESASTNQTSMYLCASSSDYEQFFGPGTRLTVL.

V usage is TRBV7-2 and J usage is TRBJ2-5; D is unclear. Germline values: CDR1 SGHTA, CDR2 FQGNSA. The length of the CDR3 is 14 residues. V lost 1 base and J 0 bases, leaving 6 bases between the germline ends. The CDR3 DNA is TGTGCCAGCAGCTTAGGACCGTACCAAGAGACCCAGTACTTC. It translates to CASSLGPYQETQYF. The variable domain in full, with the rest retrieved from reference TRBV7-2 and TRBJ2-5, is GAGVSQSPSNKVTEKGKDVELRCDPISGHTALYWYRQSLGQGLEFLIYFQGNSAPDKSGLPSDRFSAERTGGSVSTLTIQRTQQEDSAVYLCASSLGPYQETQYFGPGTRLLVL.